The 18 T cell receptor beta chains below were found in one sample sequenced in a study of T cells after yellow fever vaccination. TCRdb recomputed calls from the 5' RACE reads with MiXCR, one row per CDR3 protein. The sample has about 350,000 distinct CDR3 sequences, roughly 8.6% seen once. Material: PBMCs, obtained about 49 days after the first yellow fever vaccination. These receptors all stem from a young man who received the YFV17D yellow fever vaccine.

This clonotype was counted a few times. The gene calls are TRBV7-2 and TRBJ1-2; D gene uncertain. Trimming removed 2 bases from V and 4 bases from J, with 14 bases in between. Per the germline V gene, CDR1 is SGHTA and CDR2 is FQGNSA. The length of the CDR3 is 15 residues. The CDR3 DNA follows: TGTGCCAGCAGCTTAAGGAGGGAGCGCACCTATGGCTACACCTTC. The encoded protein is CASSLRRERTYGYTF.

CDR3: CASSFRGGAKNIQYF. The CDR3 DNA reads TGTGCCAGCAGCTTCCGGGGGGGAGCCAAAAACATTCAGTACTTC. The chain carries TRBV7-2 and TRBJ2-4; 8 bases agree with TRBD2. There are 15 residues in the CDR3. The V segment lost 3 bases and the J segment 0 bases; nucleotides outside the gene matches: 1. Germline CDR1 and CDR2: SGHTA and FQGNSA. The full variable domain, its missing parts supplied by reference TRBV7-2 and TRBJ2-4, is GAGVSQSPSNKVTEKGKDVELRCDPISGHTALYWYRQSLGQGLEFLIYFQGNSAPDKSGLPSDRFSAERTGGSVSTLTIQRTQQEDSAVYLCASSFRGGAKNIQYFGAGTRLSVL.

This clonotype was observed many times. The J gene is TRBJ2-5, the V gene TRBV20-1; no clear D. Germline V gene data show CDR1 as DFQATT and CDR2 as SNEGSKA (reference sequence). The CDR3 extends over 14 amino acids. With 2 bases removed from V and 0 bases from J, the gap between germline ends came to 10 bases. The CDR3: CSARPQADQETQYF. The CDR3, as DNA: TGCAGTGCTAGACCTCAGGCGGACCAAGAGACCCAGTACTTC.

This clonotype was picked up a small number of times. V gene TRBV20-1 combines with J gene TRBJ1-1; no clear D gene. CDR3 length equals 14 residues. V shed 0 bases and J shed 1 base, with 9 bases lying between them. From germline, CDR1 is DFQATT and CDR2 SNEGSKA (reference sequence). This chain's CDR3 is CSAREGGTNTEAFF. The CDR3 bases are TGCAGTGCTAGAGAAGGAGGAACGAACACTGAAGCTTTCTTT.

The chain carries TRBV5-1 and TRBJ2-3; D remains unclear. V lost 1 base and J 0 bases, leaving 9 bases between the germline ends. The germline gives CDR1 SGHRS, CDR2 YFSETQ. The CDR3 covers 15 residues. The CDR3 here is CASSLSVGSTDTQYF. The DNA for the CDR3 is TGCGCCAGCAGCTTGAGTGTCGGGAGCACAGATACGCAGTATTTT.

This clonotype appeared a few times. The gene calls are TRBV20-1 and TRBJ2-7; perhaps TRBD2 as D (7 bases). V shed 3 bases and J shed 5 bases, with 26 bases lying between them. Germline assignment: CDR1 DFQATT and CDR2 SNEGSKA (reference sequence). The CDR3 loop spans 17 amino acids. The chain's CDR3 is CSARGGLIQGFIHEQYF. Written as DNA, the CDR3 is TGCAGTGCTAGGGGAGGGTTGATACAGGGATTCATCCACGAGCAGTACTTC.

Ten or more counts support this clonotype. This sequence joins TRBV5-1 and TRBJ2-1, with 7 bases matching TRBD2. The CDR3 loop spans 17 amino acids. The junction had 13 bases not matched to a gene; V was cut back by 3 bases and J by 4 bases. CDR1 SGHRS and CDR2 YFSETQ come from the germline V gene. The CDR3 bases are TGCGCCAGCAGCTCGCCGTCAGCGGGACTGACTTACAATGAGCAGTTCTTC. This translates into CASSSPSAGLTYNEQFF.

This clonotype was seen only a few times. The genes are TRBV13 and TRBJ1-6; 7 bases line up with TRBD1. V was pared by 5 bases and J by 0 bases, with 10 bases of the junction left unmatched. The CDR3 loop spans 18 amino acids. The germline V gene encodes CDR1 PRHDT and CDR2 FYEKMQ (reference sequence). CDR3 sequence: CASSLRTGVSSYNSPLHF. CDR3 sequence (DNA): TGTGCCAGCAGCCTCCGGACAGGAGTCAGCTCCTATAATTCACCCCTCCACTTT.

V is TRBV7-2 and J is TRBJ2-5; 8 nucleotides line up with TRBD2. Germline V lookup: CDR1 SGHTA, CDR2 FQGNSA. The CDR3 sequence is 15 residues long. Germline trimming cut 6 bases from V and 7 bases from J; bases unmatched to any gene: 13. The CDR3 loop reads CASRREATALSTQYF. The CDR3 DNA is TGTGCCAGCAGGCGGGAGGCTACTGCCCTTTCGACCCAGTACTTC.

This clonotype came up many times. This sequence joins TRBV7-2 and TRBJ2-5, with 8 nucleotides matching TRBD1. CDR1 is SGHTA, CDR2 FQGNSA, per germline. This CDR3 is 13 amino acids long. Losses at the gene ends were 4 bases for V and 5 bases for J; bases not matched to a gene: 3. Here the CDR3 DNA reads TGTGCCAGCAGCTGGACAGGGCAGGAGACCCAGTACTTC. It encodes CASSWTGQETQYF.

This clonotype was seen a handful of times. The V gene is TRBV12-3 or TRBV12-4, the J gene TRBJ2-5, with TRBD1 as a possible D gene (6 bases). The CDR3 is 13 amino acids. The V end lost 4 bases, the J end lost 6 bases, and 12 bases lay between the germline ends. CDR3 bases: TGTGCCAGCAGTTCCTACAGGGCTCAGACCCAGTACTTC. It codes for CASSSYRAQTQYF.

The sample holds many counts of this clonotype. The chain is built from TRBV20-1 and TRBJ2-6; D uncertain. V lost 0 bases and J lost 0, with 12 bases in between. There are 17 residues in the CDR3. Germline CDR1 reads DFQATT; CDR2 reads SNEGSKA (reference sequence). This CDR3 is CSARDAGSSSGANVLTF. The CDR3 DNA is TGCAGTGCTAGAGATGCAGGCAGCAGCTCTGGGGCCAACGTCCTGACTTTC.

There are a few counts of this clonotype. In DNA form, the CDR3 reads TGCGCCAGCAGCCAAGATAGAGCGGTGGAGCAGTTCTTC. This codes for CASSQDRAVEQFF. The chain employs TRBV4-3 and TRBJ2-1, with D perhaps matching TRBD2 (5 bases). Germline CDR1 and CDR2: LGHNA and YSLEER. There are 13 residues in the CDR3. Deletions cut 0 bases from V and 10 bases from J, with 10 bases between.

This clonotype occurred a few times. The chain recombines TRBV20-1 with TRBJ2-1, with 11 bases matching TRBD2. This CDR3 is 17 amino acids long. The germline V gene has CDR1 DFQATT and CDR2 SNEGSKA (reference sequence). J was trimmed by 7 bases and V by 0 bases; bases with no gene match: 11. CDR3: CSARDTSGGTLGNEQFF. The CDR3 DNA follows: TGCAGTGCTAGAGATACTAGCGGGGGCACACTGGGGAATGAGCAGTTCTTC.

As to this clonotype: At one boundary the junction diverges from the germline segment, which might be a read error. This sequence joins TRBV4-2 and TRBJ2-7; 8 bases line up with TRBD1. CDR3 length: 17 amino acids. Germline V CDR1 and CDR2: LGHNA, YNFKEQ. CDR3 bases: TGTGCCAGTAGCCAAGATAGAGGACAGGGTTTCTCCTACGAGCAGTACTTC. It yields the protein CASSQDRGQGFSYEQYF.

This clonotype was detected many times. V gene TRBV7-2 combines with J gene TRBJ2-3; TRBD1 agrees at 11 bases. J lost 4 bases, V lost 5 bases, and 5 bases had no gene match. The length of the CDR3 is 15 residues. Germline CDR1 is SGHTA and CDR2 is FQGNSA. CDR3 nucleotide sequence: TGTGCCAGCAGCCAGACGGGACAGGGGGCAGATACGCAGTATTTT. This translates into CASSQTGQGADTQYF.

The table lists this clonotype with many counts. This chain links TRBV20-1 with TRBJ2-3; unclear D gene. The CDR3 length is 17 residues. Per germline, CDR1 DFQATT and CDR2 SNEGSKA (reference sequence). V was trimmed by 0 bases and J by 1 base, leaving 17 bases between them. The CDR3 nucleotides are TGCAGTGCTAGAGACCCGGCGAGAGGCCCCGGCACAGATACGCAGTATTTT. Its translation is CSARDPARGPGTDTQYF.

This clonotype turned up a few times. The chain uses TRBV3-1 and TRBJ1-2; 8 bases fit TRBD1. The CDR3 runs 13 residues. Germline-derived CDR1 and CDR2 are LGHDT and YNNKEL (reference sequence). The J segment lost 13 bases and the V segment lost 4 bases, leaving 11 bases of the junction unmatched. The CDR3 bases are TGTGCCAGCAGCCCAACCCAGACAGGGGTTGGCACCTTC. It encodes CASSPTQTGVGTF. Full variable domain (remainder filled in from reference TRBV3-1 and TRBJ1-2): DTAVSQTPKYLVTQMGNDKSIKCEQNLGHDTMYWYKQDSKKFLKIMFSYNNKELIINETVPNRFSPKSPDKAHLNLHINSLELGDSAVYFCASSPTQTGVGTFGSGTRLTVV.